A single T cell receptor beta chain is shown here with its context. Its antigen is not identified. The sample comes from a study of beta chain features in type 1 diabetes. Overall study: The study examined more than 100,000,000 sorted cells across all samples.

Germline CDR1 is SGHTA and CDR2 is FQGTGA. This CDR3 comprises 15 residues. Between the trimmed V and J ends, which lost 1 base and 6 bases, there was a span of 13 bases. Points from the study as a whole: An over-representation of cells with high TCR expression could result from cDNA sequencing.

Sequencing targeted expressed TCRB transcripts, as all isolated RNA had been reverse transcribed. Libraries were prepared by immunoSEQ multiplex PCR; TCRdb keeps only in-frame clonotypes and omits some of them. The table has 350,000 to 450,000 clones, about 15% seen once; the top ten hold approximately 0.019%. A sort by CD45RO/CCR7/CD25/CD127/CD95/CD27 yielded CD4+ naive, central memory, regulatory and stem cell-like memory cells. The sample taken for sequencing was naive CD4+ T cells from blood. The rearrangement uses TRBV7-3 and TRBJ1-5; possible D gene TRBD1, 6 bases. The clonotype comes from a woman between 18 and 30 years old in good health. As DNA, the CDR3 is TGTGCCAGCAGCTTAAGCGGGGGGGCGGGTCAGCCCCAGCATTTT. Encoded protein: CASSLSGGAGQPQHF.